Listed below are T cell receptor beta chains from one sample, sequenced in a study of blood T cell repertoires in COVID-19. Here immunoSEQ multiplex PCR was the method, and the copy in TCRdb shows in-frame clones only, minus some. The table has about 51,000 clones, roughly four fifths seen once. The sequencing sample was made of peripheral blood. Receptors were obtained from a human donor with acute or convalescent COVID-19. The donor label of this sample is uncertain. Both conserved end residues are part of each CDR3. Each record gives: J gene, V gene, clone size, CDR3 protein. Some rows have no size entry. The others give once, few or many, or a class for an expanded clone.

TRBJ1-2,TRBV6-5,NA,CASSSGVKYGYTF
TRBJ2-7,TRBV3-1/TRBV3-2,NA,CANLSGDEQYF
TRBJ1-2,TRBV27,NA,CASSPVTGNNYGYTF
TRBJ2-3,TRBV30,NA,CAWSVRSSSDTQYF
TRBJ1-1,TRBV18,NA,CASSPRGLKTEAFF
TRBJ1-1,TRBV21-1,NA,CASSKGLRGSHTEAFF
TRBJ1-1,TRBV19,NA,CASSYRGVQGNTEAFF
TRBJ1-5,TRBV27,once,CASSLGTVDQPQHF
TRBJ1-6,TRBV11-2,NA,CASSLDRGDSPLHF
TRBJ2-5,TRBV5-4,once,CASSKDREETQYF
TRBJ2-2,TRBV5-6,NA,CASSSSLAGGNTGELFF
TRBJ1-2,TRBV5-1,NA,CASSLATGGDYGYTF
TRBJ1-2,TRBV7-9,NA,CASSKDLLTATYGYTF
TRBJ2-1,TRBV11-3,NA,CASSQGQGHYNEQFF
TRBJ2-5,TRBV5-1,NA,CASSSKAGDLRETQYF
TRBJ1-2,TRBV27,NA,CASSLAGQGALNGYTF
TRBJ2-1,TRBV25-1,NA,CASSAQGRAGTYNEQFF
TRBJ1-4,TRBV11-2,few,CASTAVRGRFGDEKLFF
TRBJ1-1,TRBV12-3/TRBV12-4,NA,CATQRGFDTEAFF
TRBJ2-3,TRBV25-1,NA,CASSELSDTQYF
TRBJ2-5,TRBV29-1,NA,CSVPGLQYQETQYF
TRBJ1-4,TRBV3-1/TRBV3-2,few,CASSQGWGQGGTREKLFF
TRBJ2-1,TRBV5-1,NA,CASSWAGGPNNEQFF
TRBJ1-3,TRBV3-1/TRBV3-2,NA,CASSQGAQSGNTIYF
TRBJ1-2,TRBV12-3/TRBV12-4,NA,CASTSTEVYGYTF
TRBJ1-2,TRBV5-6,NA,CASSSGSPGLLDYGYTF
TRBJ2-7,TRBV7-8,NA,CASSLDGVPYEQYF
TRBJ2-2,TRBV5-1,few,CASSVSPGFGGELFF
TRBJ1-2,TRBV11-2,NA,CASSPGGGSGYTF
TRBJ2-1,TRBV3-1/TRBV3-2,NA,CASSQRLADSYNEQFF
TRBJ2-1,TRBV4-2,NA,CASSQVRGTYNEQFF
TRBJ1-2,TRBV6-5,NA,CASSQADSYGYTF
TRBJ1-2,TRBV7-2,NA,CASSLGQGRLGGGYTF
TRBJ2-7,TRBV28,few,CASSFLSEQYF
TRBJ1-6,TRBV28,NA,CASSFERDLSPLHF
TRBJ2-7,TRBV5-5,NA,CASSPGNEQYF
TRBJ2-2,TRBV27,NA,CASSLGEGVQGKTGELFF
TRBJ1-4,TRBV6-5,NA,CASSYASSGNEKLFF
TRBJ1-3,TRBV9,NA,CASSVAEGSTGNTIYF
TRBJ1-6,TRBV5-4,NA,CASSLGAGNSPLHF
TRBJ1-1,TRBV7-2,NA,CASGRGTEAFF
TRBJ2-2,TRBV7-2,NA,CASSLRFTNTGELFF
TRBJ1-2,TRBV5-1,NA,CASSFGDRVGYTF
TRBJ2-7,TRBV6-6,NA,CASSYTRTGGEEQYF
TRBJ2-2,TRBV5-4,few,CASSYDRNTGELFF
TRBJ1-1,TRBV27,NA,CASTGVLGAEAFF
TRBJ2-1,TRBV4-3,NA,CASSQDGLAGGGAYNEQFF
TRBJ2-3,TRBV29-1,once,CSASTGDSPDTQYF
TRBJ2-7,TRBV18,NA,CASSPSGSGSYEQYF